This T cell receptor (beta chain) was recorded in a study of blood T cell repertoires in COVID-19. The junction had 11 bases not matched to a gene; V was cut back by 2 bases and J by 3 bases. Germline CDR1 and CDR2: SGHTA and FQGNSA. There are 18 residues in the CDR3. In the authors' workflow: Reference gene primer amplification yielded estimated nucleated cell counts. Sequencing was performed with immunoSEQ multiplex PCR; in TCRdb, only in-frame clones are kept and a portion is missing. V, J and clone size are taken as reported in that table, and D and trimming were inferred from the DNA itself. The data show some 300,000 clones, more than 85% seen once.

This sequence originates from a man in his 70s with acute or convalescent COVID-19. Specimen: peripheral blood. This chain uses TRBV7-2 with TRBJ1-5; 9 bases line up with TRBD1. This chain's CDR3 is CASSLSPMGQGDNQPQHF. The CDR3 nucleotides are TGTGCCAGCAGCTTATCTCCGATGGGACAGGGAGACAATCAGCCCCAGCATTTT.